The 19 T cell receptor beta chains listed next were all sequenced from one sample in a study of CXCR3-negative and CXCR3-positive naive CD8 T cells. cDNA libraries for TRB were generated by 5' RACE incorporating UMI labels. Reprocessing the 5' RACE reads, TCRdb reports a single entry for every CDR3 protein and omits DNA. The table lists about 8,700 distinct CDR3 sequences, with approximately 2% in the top ten. The sequenced sample consisted of naive CXCR3- CD8+ T cells from blood. Subset meaning: CD45RO-CCR7+CD27+CD95- naive CD8+ T cells lacking CXCR3 (TNR3-). These receptor sequences come from a human donor in good health. Some clones in this sample may be carry-over from other donors' samples.

This chain joins TRBV7-9 and TRBJ2-1; the D call from TCRdb, TRBD2, cannot be confirmed without DNA. The CDR3 covers 13 residues. The germline V gene encodes CDR1 SEHNR and CDR2 FQNEAQ (reference sequence). CDR3 region: CASKLGELAGGLF.

The chain couples TRBV21-1 to TRBJ2-3; TCRdb selects TRBD2, and the lack of DNA leaves this call unchecked. TRBV21-1 is classified as a pseudogene. The CDR3 runs 14 residues. CDR3 region: CASSKDGVPDTQYF.

This clonotype is labeled medium-sized (0.01 to 0.1%) based on frequency. This sequence joins TRBV7-6 and TRBJ1-1. The CDR3 covers 16 residues. CDR1 is SGHVS, CDR2 FNYEAQ, per germline. This CDR3 is CASSPFLAGVNTEAFF.

The CDR3 reads CSVAEGANYGYTF. The V and J genes are TRBV29-1 and TRBJ1-2. The germline V gene has CDR1 SQVTM and CDR2 ANQGSEA. The CDR3 contains 13 residues.

By frequency, this clonotype registers medium-sized. The rearrangement joins TRBV29-1 to TRBJ1-2; TCRdb selects TRBD1, and the lack of DNA leaves this call unchecked. This CDR3 has 16 amino acids. Germline CDR1 reads SQVTM; CDR2 reads ANQGSEA. The CDR3 region is CSVEDPGRDNFYGYTF.

The chain links TRBV7-9 to TRBJ2-7; the D gene TCRdb calls, TRBD2, cannot be checked with no DNA. The CDR3 runs 14 residues. Germline CDR1 and CDR2: SEHNR and FQNEAQ (reference sequence). The CDR3 is CASSSKLAGDEQYF.

J is TRBJ2-7 and V is TRBV19; TCRdb calls TRBD2, which cannot be checked without DNA. Germline V lookup: CDR1 LNHDA, CDR2 SQIVND (reference sequence). This CDR3 has 13 residues. The CDR3: CATAGTSGYEQYF. The full variable domain, with the rest looked up from reference TRBV19 and TRBJ2-7, is DGGITQSPKYLFRKEGQNVTLSCEQNLNHDAMYWYRQDPGQGLRLIYYSQIVNDFQKGDIAEGYSVSREKKESFPLTVTSAQKNPTAFYLCATAGTSGYEQYFGPGTRLTVT.

CDR3 region: CSVEGSSHYEQYF. V is TRBV29-1 and J is TRBJ2-7. The CDR3 extends over 13 amino acids. Germline values: CDR1 SQVTM, CDR2 ANQGSEA.

This clonotype is labeled medium-sized based on frequency. The chain carries TRBV4-1 and TRBJ2-1; the D call from TCRdb, TRBD2, cannot be confirmed without DNA. This CDR3 region has 17 residues. Germline lookup yields CDR1 MGHRA and CDR2 YSYEKL. The CDR3 is CASSRLPVGSSYNEQFF.

This clonotype ranks as medium-sized in terms of frequency. V and J are TRBV21-1 and TRBJ1-2; TCRdb's D call of TRBD1 is untestable without DNA. TRBV21-1 is a pseudogene segment. This CDR3 has 13 residues. The CDR3 sequence is CASRGTGLDGYTF.

The chain has TRBV29-1 and TRBJ2-1; TCRdb gives TRBD1 as the D gene, but with no DNA this cannot be confirmed. CDR3 length: 13 amino acids. Germline CDR1 and CDR2: SQVTM and ANQGSEA. The CDR3 is CSATVVDRNEQFF.

This clonotype is called medium-sized based on its frequency. The genes are TRBV12-3 or TRBV12-4 and TRBJ2-3; absent DNA, TCRdb's TRBD2 call cannot be checked. This CDR3 is 14 amino acids long. CDR3 amino acids: CASSGVPGLDTQYF.

The gene calls are TRBV6-5 and TRBJ2-3; TCRdb reports TRBD2, a call that lacks DNA to check it against. This CDR3 contains 15 residues. The V gene's germline CDR1 is MNHEY and CDR2 SVGAGI. CDR3: CASSAVGGPTDTQYF.

Its frequency marks this clonotype as medium-sized. This sequence joins TRBV29-1 and TRBJ2-1; the D gene TCRdb calls, TRBD2, cannot be checked with no DNA. The CDR3 spans 16 residues. Germline CDR1 and CDR2: SQVTM and ANQGSEA. This chain's CDR3 is CSVQGTSVSSYNEQFF.

By frequency, this clonotype is medium-sized (0.01 to 0.1%). CDR3 protein: CASSLALDGSYEQYF. The V call is TRBV28, the J call TRBJ2-7. The germline V gene encodes CDR1 MDHEN and CDR2 SYDVKM. The length of the CDR3 is 15 residues.

CDR3 protein: CASRYGSYEQYF. This chain connects TRBV25-1 to TRBJ2-7. CDR3 length: 12 residues. Germline CDR1 and CDR2: MGHDK and SYGVNS.

This clonotype ranks as medium-sized (0.01 to 0.1%) in terms of frequency. The gene calls are TRBV4-1 and TRBJ2-5; the TCRdb call, TRBD1, lacks DNA for checking. Looked up from germline, CDR1 is MGHRA and CDR2 is YSYEKL. The CDR3 extends over 17 amino acids. The CDR3 spells CASSQAPLESSQETQYF.

This clonotype shows up as medium-sized (0.01 to 0.1%) by frequency. The chain carries TRBV7-9 and TRBJ2-5; TCRdb gives TRBD1 as the D gene, but with no DNA this cannot be confirmed. This CDR3 region has 18 residues. Looked up from germline, CDR1 is SEHNR and CDR2 is FQNEAQ (reference sequence). The CDR3 is CASSFPTPYREVQETQYF.

J is TRBJ1-1 and V is TRBV6-5; lacking DNA, the TRBD1 call made by TCRdb goes unchecked. Germline CDR1 is MNHEY and CDR2 is SVGAGI. The CDR3 has 12 residues. This CDR3 reads CASATGSTEAFF.